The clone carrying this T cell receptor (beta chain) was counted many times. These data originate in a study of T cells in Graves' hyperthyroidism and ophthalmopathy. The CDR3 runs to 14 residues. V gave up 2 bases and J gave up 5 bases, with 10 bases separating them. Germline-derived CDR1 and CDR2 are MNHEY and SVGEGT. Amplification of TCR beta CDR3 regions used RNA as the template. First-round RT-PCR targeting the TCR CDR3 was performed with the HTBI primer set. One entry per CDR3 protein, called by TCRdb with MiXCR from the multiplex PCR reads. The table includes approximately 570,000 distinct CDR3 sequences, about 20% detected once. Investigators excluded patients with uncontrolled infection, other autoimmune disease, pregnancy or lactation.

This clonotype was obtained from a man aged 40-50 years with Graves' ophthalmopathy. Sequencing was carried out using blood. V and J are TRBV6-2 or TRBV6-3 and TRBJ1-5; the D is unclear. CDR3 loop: CASSYINLDQPQHF. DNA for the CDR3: TGTGCCAGCAGTTACATTAACCTCGATCAGCCCCAGCATTTT.